One and the same sample provided the 22 T cell receptor beta chains below, sequenced in a study of cytomegalovirus exposure and HLA in healthy donors. Profiling relied on immunoSEQ multiplex PCR, and the TCRdb table lists in-frame clones only, not all of them. The sample lists about 120,000 clones, 95% to 97% seen once, with around 1.7% in the top ten. The specimen sequenced was PBMCs. The receptors were gathered from a young man in good health and CMV-seronegative.

The chain is built from TRBV5-5 and TRBJ1-1; 8 positions agree with TRBD1. After removal of 1 base from V and 0 bases from J, the junction contained 8 bases not matched to a gene. Germline V gene data show CDR1 as SGHKS and CDR2 as YYEKEE (reference sequence). The length of the CDR3 is 17 residues. Here the CDR3 DNA reads TGTGCCAGCAGCTTGACAATAACAGGGGGGATGAACACTGAAGCTTTCTTT. It yields the protein CASSLTITGGMNTEAFF.

V is TRBV18 and J is TRBJ1-4; 7 positions agree with TRBD1. Germline-derived CDR1 and CDR2 are KGHSH and LQKENI. The CDR3 length is 16 residues. V was clipped by 6 bases and J by 2 bases; unmatched bases: 9. CDR3 amino acids: CASSRDRLSTNEKLFF. The CDR3 region has the DNA TGTGCCAGCTCCCGGGACAGACTCTCGACTAATGAAAAACTGTTTTTT.

V is TRBV19 and J is TRBJ2-1, with D maybe TRBD2 (5 bases). V was shortened by 4 bases and J by 7 bases, with 17 bases between the two germline ends. CDR1 and CDR2 (germline): LNHDA, SQIVND (reference sequence). This CDR3 is 15 amino acids long. This chain's CDR3 is CASSKASRELNEQFF. CDR3 bases: TGTGCCAGTAGTAAGGCCTCAAGGGAGTTGAATGAGCAGTTCTTC.

V gene TRBV27 combines with J gene TRBJ2-7; the match to TRBD1 covers 10 bases. The length of the CDR3 is 15 residues. V was clipped by 6 bases and J by 2 bases; unmatched bases: 7. Germline values: CDR1 MNHEY, CDR2 SMNVEV (reference sequence). CDR3 protein: CASRFLGQGTYEQYF. DNA of the CDR3: TGTGCCAGCAGATTTCTGGGACAGGGGACCTACGAGCAGTACTTC.

The chain joins TRBV7-9 to TRBJ2-1; TRBD2 might be the D (6 bases). Germline CDR1 SEHNR, CDR2 FQNEAQ (reference sequence). V shed 1 base and J shed 3 bases, with 13 bases lying between them. This CDR3 has 16 amino acids. The CDR3 is CASSLEPGAFYNEQFF. CDR3 nucleotides: TGTGCCAGCAGCTTAGAGCCGGGAGCCTTCTACAATGAGCAGTTCTTC. Variable domain in full (rest from reference TRBV7-9 and TRBJ2-1): DTGVSQNPRHKITKRGQNVTFRCDPISEHNRLYWYRQTLGQGPEFLTYFQNEAQLEKSRLLSDRFSAERPKGSFSTLEIQRTEQGDSAMYLCASSLEPGAFYNEQFFGPGTRLTVL.

The chain is built from TRBV19 and TRBJ2-2; D call uncertain. The germline CDR1 and CDR2 sequences are LNHDA and SQIVND (reference sequence). The CDR3 totals 13 residues. Trimming cost V 4 bases and J 3 bases, with 6 bases left between them. The CDR3 reads CASSTYYTGELFF. Here the CDR3 DNA reads TGTGCCAGTAGTACTTATTACACCGGGGAGCTGTTTTTT.

The chain combines TRBV7-8 with TRBJ2-7; 12 bases are shared with TRBD2. J was trimmed by 7 bases and V by 5 bases; bases with no gene match: 9. This CDR3 is built from 15 residues. The germline gives CDR1 SGHVS, CDR2 FQNEAQ. In nucleotides, the CDR3 is TGTGCCAGCAGCCCAGGACTAGCGGGATTATTTGAGCAGTACTTC. Amino acids: CASSPGLAGLFEQYF.

V is TRBV28 and J is TRBJ2-1; maybe TRBD2 (5 bases). The CDR3 spans 15 residues. Trimming removed 1 base at V and 3 bases at J, with 10 bases between. Germline CDR1 and CDR2: MDHEN and SYDVKM. The CDR3 loop is CASSLYGVVYNEQFF. CDR3 bases: TGTGCCAGCAGTTTATACGGGGTTGTCTACAATGAGCAGTTCTTC. Full variable domain (remainder filled in from reference TRBV28 and TRBJ2-1): DVKVTQSSRYLVKRTGEKVFLECVQDMDHENMFWYRQDPGLGLRLIYFSYDVKMKEKGDIPEGYSVSREKKERFSLILESASTNQTSMYLCASSLYGVVYNEQFFGPGTRLTVL.

The chain joins TRBV9 to TRBJ1-2; D is unresolved. V was cut by 2 bases and J by 4 bases, with 12 bases left in between. This CDR3 is 14 amino acids long. Germline CDR1 is SGDLS and CDR2 is YYNGEE. The CDR3 coding sequence is TGTGCCAGCAGCGTCTCAGATACTACCTATGGCTACACCTTC. Its protein product is CASSVSDTTYGYTF.

This clone was seen just once. This rearrangement joins TRBV25-1 to TRBJ2-7; 13 bases match TRBD2. Trimming cost V 0 bases and J 4 bases; bases outside gene matches: 9. Germline loops: CDR1 MGHDK, CDR2 SYGVNS. The length of the CDR3 is 18 residues. The CDR3 DNA is TGTGCCAGCAGTGAATATATTCCAACTAGCGGGAGGGCATACGAGCAGTACTTC. Encoded protein: CASSEYIPTSGRAYEQYF.

CDR3 region: CASSSQGFAYGYTF. Written as DNA, the CDR3 is TGTGCCAGCTCATCACAGGGGTTTGCCTATGGCTACACCTTC. The chain combines TRBV18 with TRBJ1-2, with TRBD1 identical over 7 bases. CDR1 KGHSH and CDR2 LQKENI come from the germline V gene. The ends lost 5 bases at V and 4 bases at J; junction bases unmatched: 7. The CDR3 runs to 14 residues.

The chain combines TRBV19 with TRBJ2-7; no clear D gene. Per the germline V gene, CDR1 is LNHDA and CDR2 is SQIVND (reference sequence). V was trimmed by 7 bases and J by 3 bases, leaving 16 bases between them. The CDR3 covers 14 residues. The CDR3 protein is CASKAGRSRYEQYF. As DNA, the CDR3 is TGTGCCAGTAAAGCCGGCAGGTCCCGCTACGAGCAGTACTTC. The full variable domain, with the rest looked up from reference TRBV19 and TRBJ2-7, is DGGITQSPKYLFRKEGQNVTLSCEQNLNHDAMYWYRQDPGQGLRLIYYSQIVNDFQKGDIAEGYSVSREKKESFPLTVTSAQKNPTAFYLCASKAGRSRYEQYFGPGTRLTVT.

J is TRBJ2-7 and V is TRBV27; the match to TRBD2 covers 7 bases. From germline, CDR1 is MNHEY and CDR2 SMNVEV (reference sequence). The CDR3 is 14 amino acids. Unmatched junction bases numbered 7, after V lost 3 bases and J lost 5 bases. The CDR3: CASSLRAGRNEQYF. CDR3 nucleotides: TGTGCCAGCAGTTTGAGGGCCGGGAGGAACGAGCAGTACTTC.

In its sample, this clone was seen once. V usage is TRBV28 and J usage is TRBJ2-1; a weak D match, TRBD2 (5 bases). This CDR3 spans 15 amino acids. Trimming removed 6 bases at V and 7 bases at J, with 19 bases between. Germline CDR1 is MDHEN and CDR2 is SYDVKM. CDR3: CASSPGPNWENEQFF. CDR3 sequence (DNA): TGTGCCAGCAGCCCAGGACCGAATTGGGAGAATGAGCAGTTCTTC.

The V gene is TRBV4-3, the J gene TRBJ2-7; 13 positions agree with TRBD2. V shed 0 bases, J shed 5 bases, and the junction held 7 bases outside the gene matches. The CDR3 totals 17 residues. Germline CDR1 and CDR2: LGHNA and YSLEER. The DNA of the CDR3 is TGCGCCAGCAGCCAAGATCCGGGGACTAGCGGGAACGACGAGCAGTACTTC. The encoded protein is CASSQDPGTSGNDEQYF.

This clone has a single count. This chain uses TRBV19 with TRBJ1-1; D is unresolved. CDR1 is LNHDA and CDR2 is SQIVND in the germline V gene (reference sequence). The CDR3 length is 14 residues. V shed 1 base and J shed 4 bases, with 10 bases lying between them. CDR3 protein: CASSIGARGTEAFF. CDR3 coding DNA: TGTGCCAGTAGTATAGGGGCCCGGGGCACTGAAGCTTTCTTT.

This sequence joins TRBV11-2 and TRBJ1-2; no clear D gene. The germline V gene encodes CDR1 SGHAT and CDR2 FQNNGV. V was clipped by 5 bases and J by 1 base, with 14 bases between them. This CDR3 has 15 residues. CDR3 nucleotides: TGTGCCAGCAGCCTTCGGTCCTCCCTTAACTATGGCTACACCTTC. This sequence encodes CASSLRSSLNYGYTF. The whole variable domain, remainder taken from reference TRBV11-2 and TRBJ1-2, is EAGVAQSPRYKIIEKRQSVAFWCNPISGHATLYWYQQILGQGPKLLIQFQNNGVVDDSQLPKDRFSAERLKGVDSTLKIQPAKLEDSAVYLCASSLRSSLNYGYTFGSGTRLTVV.

The CDR3 sequence: CASSATGTGTYEQYF. The CDR3 DNA is TGTGCCAGCTCAGCAACCGGGACAGGGACCTACGAGCAGTACTTC. This chain uses TRBV5-6 with TRBJ2-7; 9 nucleotides line up with TRBD1. The CDR3 is made up of 15 amino acids. Germline CDR1 is SGHDT and CDR2 is YYEEEE. The junction had 10 bases not matched to a gene; V was cut back by 7 bases and J by 2 bases.

V and J are TRBV29-1 and TRBJ1-1, with no clear D. CDR3 length equals 13 residues. The germline V gene encodes CDR1 SQVTM and CDR2 ANQGSEA. Trimming stripped 4 bases from V and 2 bases from J, with 11 bases between. The CDR3 bases are TGCAGCGTTGTCTGGCAGTTAAACACTGAAGCTTTCTTT. This translates into CSVVWQLNTEAFF.

This clone was found once. V is TRBV19 and J is TRBJ2-1, with unresolved D. The CDR3 is 15 residues long. Trimming removed 3 bases from V and 0 bases from J, with 9 bases in between. Per the germline V gene, CDR1 is LNHDA and CDR2 is SQIVND (reference sequence). CDR3 protein: CASSIGGLSYNEQFF. CDR3 coding DNA: TGTGCCAGTAGTATCGGCGGCCTCTCCTACAATGAGCAGTTCTTC.

The table lists this clone with a few counts. The chain combines TRBV7-2 with TRBJ2-7, with a weak D call TRBD1 (7 bases). Germline V gene data show CDR1 as SGHTA and CDR2 as FQGNSA. V was shortened by 4 bases and J by 7 bases, with 17 bases between the two germline ends. This CDR3 has 14 residues. The CDR3 reads CASSSTGVGGEQYF. CDR3 bases: TGTGCCAGCAGCTCAACAGGGGTCGGGGGTGAGCAGTACTTC.

The chain combines TRBV10-1 with TRBJ2-7, with 11 positions matching TRBD2. Germline CDR1 reads WNHNN; CDR2 reads SYGVQD (reference sequence). The CDR3 is 15 residues long. Losses at the gene ends were 2 bases for V and 3 bases for J; bases not matched to a gene: 3. CDR3 region: CASSETSGRLYEQYF. The CDR3 nucleotides read TGCGCCAGCAGTGAGACTAGCGGGAGACTCTACGAGCAGTACTTC.